The 23 T cell receptor beta chains presented below share a single source sample, sequenced in a study of cytomegalovirus exposure and HLA in healthy donors. Primers included in the PCR were 60 Vbeta and 13 Jbeta primers. Using immunoSEQ multiplex PCR, the repertoire was profiled, and TCRdb retains in-frame clones only, with some absent. The sample has some 98,000 clones; about 80% are singletons. The specimen sequenced was PBMCs. These receptors came from a man aged 35-49 years in good health and CMV-seronegative.

The CDR3 DNA reads as TGTGCCAGCAGCTTGGGACAGAACTATGGCTACACCTTC. Translating gives CASSLGQNYGYTF. This chain uses TRBV5-6 with TRBJ1-2; tentative D call: TRBD1 (5 bases). Trimming removed 0 bases from V and 2 bases from J, with 5 bases in between. The length of the CDR3 is 13 residues. Germline loops: CDR1 SGHDT, CDR2 YYEEEE.

This rearrangement joins TRBV28 to TRBJ1-2, with 9 nucleotides matching TRBD1. Germline loops: CDR1 MDHEN, CDR2 SYDVKM. The CDR3 has 13 residues. Trimming cost V 5 bases and J 6 bases; bases outside gene matches: 4. The CDR3, as DNA: TGTGCCAGCAGTGAAACAGGGGGCGATGGCTACACCTTC. Its translation is CASSETGGDGYTF.

The J gene is TRBJ2-7, the V gene TRBV19; D is unresolved. The V and J ends lost 6 bases and 0 bases respectively, with 9 bases between them. Germline CDR1 reads LNHDA; CDR2 reads SQIVND (reference sequence). CDR3 length: 13 residues. CDR3 amino acids: CASSPASSYEQYF. Here the CDR3 DNA reads TGTGCCAGTAGCCCCGCGAGCTCCTACGAGCAGTACTTC.

The chain uses TRBV9 and TRBJ2-7; 14 positions agree with TRBD2. This CDR3 has 19 residues. Germline-derived CDR1 and CDR2 are SGDLS and YYNGEE. After removal of 4 bases from V and 5 bases from J, the junction contained 17 bases not matched to a gene. CDR3 nucleotide sequence: TGTGCCAGCAGCCCTACCTTGACTAGCGGGGGGGCCCGTAACAACGAGCAGTACTTC. This translates into CASSPTLTSGGARNNEQYF.

There are a few counts of this clone. This chain uses TRBV6-6 with TRBJ2-7; 7 bases map to TRBD1. The CDR3 length is 12 residues. The V segment lost 7 bases and the J segment 5 bases; nucleotides outside the gene matches: 5. In germline, CDR1 is MNHNY, CDR2 SVGAGI (reference sequence). The CDR3 is CASTYTGDEQYF. The DNA of the CDR3 is TGTGCCAGCACCTACACAGGGGACGAGCAGTACTTC.

The genes are TRBV28 and TRBJ2-2; D is uncertain. V lost 1 base and J lost 6, with 3 bases in between. This CDR3 has 12 residues. Germline loops: CDR1 MDHEN, CDR2 SYDVKM. CDR3 sequence: CASSLYSGELFF. DNA for the CDR3: TGTGCCAGCAGTTTATACTCCGGGGAGCTGTTTTTT. Complete variable domain (other parts from reference TRBV28 and TRBJ2-2): DVKVTQSSRYLVKRTGEKVFLECVQDMDHENMFWYRQDPGLGLRLIYFSYDVKMKEKGDIPEGYSVSREKKERFSLILESASTNQTSMYLCASSLYSGELFFGEGSRLTVL.

For this clone: Mismatch with germline at one junction end may stem from a read error. V is TRBV7-9 and J is TRBJ1-3; 7 nucleotides match TRBD1. The CDR3 extends over 16 amino acids. Per the germline V gene, CDR1 is SEHNR and CDR2 is FQNEAQ (reference sequence). For the CDR3, the DNA is TGTTCCAGCAGCACCACAGGGGACGGAGGAAGAAACACCATATATTTT. Its protein product is CSSSTTGDGGRNTIYF.

The chain recombines TRBV19 with TRBJ2-1, with 7 positions matching TRBD2. The CDR3 contains 17 residues. Germline CDR1 reads LNHDA; CDR2 reads SQIVND (reference sequence). Trimming at V came to 3 bases and at J to 0 bases, leaving 8 bases not matched to a gene. CDR3 amino acids: CASSMGGEIHSYNEQFF. CDR3 DNA: TGTGCCAGTAGTATGGGAGGGGAGATCCACTCCTACAATGAGCAGTTCTTC.

J is TRBJ2-2 and V is TRBV6-1; weak D call: TRBD1 (6 bases). CDR3 size: 15 residues. V gave up 6 bases and J gave up 4 bases, with 15 bases separating them. CDR1 is MNHNS, CDR2 SASEGT, per germline. CDR3 bases: TGTGCCAGCAGACCTCGGGGCAGGGGCACCGGGGAGCTGTTTTTT. It yields the protein CASRPRGRGTGELFF.

CDR3 protein: CASSIMGGTANYGYTF. In DNA form, the CDR3 reads TGCGCCAGCAGCATAATGGGGGGGACGGCCAACTATGGCTACACCTTC. The V and J genes are TRBV5-1 and TRBJ1-2, with D perhaps matching TRBD1 (5 bases). With 4 bases removed from V and 2 bases from J, the gap between germline ends came to 18 bases. Germline CDR1 SGHRS, CDR2 YFSETQ. This CDR3 contains 16 residues.

This clone is a singleton in its sample. This sequence joins TRBV5-1 and TRBJ2-1; possible D gene TRBD2, 6 bases. The CDR3 contains 15 residues. Trimming left V 4 bases short and J 10 bases short, with 21 bases between. Germline CDR1 and CDR2: SGHRS and YFSETQ. The CDR3: CASSLLGRGTLEQFF. CDR3 DNA sequence: TGCGCCAGCAGCCTTCTGGGGCGGGGAACCCTAGAGCAGTTCTTC.

The chain is built from TRBV7-2 and TRBJ2-7; the match to TRBD2 covers 13 bases. The CDR3 spans 15 residues. The junction had 5 bases not matched to a gene; V was cut back by 3 bases and J by 6 bases. Germline loops: CDR1 SGHTA, CDR2 FQGNSA. For the CDR3, the DNA is TGTGCCAGCAGCTTTACTAGCGGGGGGGCCCGCGAGCAGTACTTC. Protein sequence: CASSFTSGGAREQYF. Full variable domain (outside the CDR3, taken from reference TRBV7-2 and TRBJ2-7): GAGVSQSPSNKVTEKGKDVELRCDPISGHTALYWYRQSLGQGLEFLIYFQGNSAPDKSGLPSDRFSAERTGGSVSTLTIQRTQQEDSAVYLCASSFTSGGAREQYFGPGTRLTVT.

CDR3 sequence (DNA): TGTGCCACCAGCAGAGATCATCCGGGAGCATACAATGAGCAGTTCTTC. Residues: CATSRDHPGAYNEQFF. This chain links TRBV15 with TRBJ2-1; D perhaps matches TRBD2 (6 bases). V was pared by 0 bases and J by 4 bases, with 13 bases between. CDR3 length equals 16 residues. Germline V CDR1 and CDR2: LNHNV, YYDKDF (reference sequence).

In this sample, this clone turned up a few times. The V and J genes are TRBV5-5 and TRBJ2-1, with 11 positions matching TRBD2. With V trimmed by 0 bases and J by 4 bases, 6 bases remained unmatched. CDR3 length equals 17 residues. Germline V gene data show CDR1 as SGHKS and CDR2 as YYEKEE (reference sequence). CDR3 nucleotide sequence: TGTGCCAGCAGCTTGGCCCCCGGGACTAGCGGATACAATGAGCAGTTCTTC. Its protein is CASSLAPGTSGYNEQFF.

The genes are TRBV19 and TRBJ2-3, with a weak D call TRBD1 (5 bases). The CDR3 is 15 amino acids. V lost 7 bases, J lost 2 bases, and 16 bases lay in between. Germline loops: CDR1 LNHDA, CDR2 SQIVND (reference sequence). The CDR3: CASKVGAGITDTQYF. The CDR3 DNA follows: TGTGCCAGTAAGGTCGGAGCAGGGATCACAGATACGCAGTATTTT.

V gene TRBV4-1 combines with J gene TRBJ2-7; 9 bases align to TRBD1. The V gene end was trimmed by 4 bases and the J gene end by 4 bases; junction bases not matched to a gene: 11. The CDR3 has 16 amino acids. The V gene's germline CDR1 is MGHRA and CDR2 YSYEKL. CDR3 DNA sequence: TGCGCCAGCAGCCCCCCGGTAAGGACAGGGGCTTACGAGCAGTACTTC. Protein sequence: CASSPPVRTGAYEQYF.

This sequence joins TRBV5-6 and TRBJ2-1; D gene unclear. CDR3 size: 14 residues. Trimming took off 0 bases at V and 0 bases at J, with 4 bases between the two ends. Per the germline V gene, CDR1 is SGHDT and CDR2 is YYEEEE. The DNA for the CDR3 is TGTGCCAGCAGCTTGGACAGCTCCTACAATGAGCAGTTCTTC. It is translated as CASSLDSSYNEQFF. The full variable domain, in which reference TRBV5-6 and TRBJ2-1 provide the parts outside the CDR3, is DAGVTQSPTHLIKTRGQQVTLRCSPKSGHDTVSWYQQALGQGPQFIFQYYEEEERQRGNFPDRFSGHQFPNYSSELNVNALLLGDSALYLCASSLDSSYNEQFFGPGTRLTVL.

The chain employs TRBV30 and TRBJ2-7, with D possibly being TRBD2 (5 bases). This CDR3 contains 13 residues. Germline values: CDR1 GTSNPN, CDR2 SVGIG (reference sequence). The germline V and J ends were trimmed by 4 bases and 1 base, with 11 bases remaining between them. The CDR3: CAWTWRTSYEQYF. The CDR3, as DNA: TGTGCCTGGACGTGGCGGACTTCCTACGAGCAGTACTTC.

The sample holds a few counts of this clone. The rearrangement uses TRBV4-2 and TRBJ2-5; 7 bases align to TRBD2. This CDR3 spans 15 amino acids. J was trimmed by 2 bases and V by 1 base; bases with no gene match: 4. Germline CDR1 is LGHNA and CDR2 is YNFKEQ. The CDR3 DNA follows: TGTGCCAGCAGCCAAGTGGGGGGGAGACAAGAGACCCAGTACTTC. Translation: CASSQVGGRQETQYF.

The table lists this clone with a count of one. The chain joins TRBV7-9 to TRBJ1-3, with TRBD1 as a possible D gene (6 bases). V dropped 5 bases and J dropped 2 bases, with 25 bases sitting between them. Germline CDR1 and CDR2: SEHNR and FQNEAQ (reference sequence). The CDR3 extends over 19 amino acids. The CDR3 here is CASSRGLITGTRTGNTIYF. The CDR3 DNA reads TGTGCCAGCAGCCGTGGGCTTATTACAGGGACCAGGACTGGAAACACCATATATTTT.

This clone was picked up a small number of times. The V gene is TRBV30, the J gene TRBJ2-2, with D maybe TRBD2 (7 bases). V lost 0 bases and J 7 bases, leaving 15 bases between the germline ends. The CDR3 contains 15 residues. CDR1 and CDR2 from the germline V gene are GTSNPN and SVGIG (reference sequence). CDR3 nucleotide sequence: TGTGCCTGGAGTGTTTTGTTAGGGGGGGACGGGGAGCTGTTTTTT. Its protein product is CAWSVLLGGDGELFF.

The chain combines TRBV5-8 with TRBJ1-2; 8 bases line up with TRBD1. Germline V gives CDR1 SGHTS, CDR2 YDEGEE. This CDR3 comprises 14 residues. Trimming took 5 bases from V and 7 from J; bases not matched to a gene: 10. The CDR3 spells CASSLGQGAFGYTF. For the CDR3, the DNA is TGTGCCAGCAGTCTTGGGCAGGGGGCGTTTGGCTACACCTTC.

This clone was detected only a few times. The CDR3 DNA reads TGTGCCAGGGAGCGGGGGGAATCCTACAATGAGCAGTTCTTC. Amino acids: CARERGESYNEQFF. The chain recombines TRBV5-8 with TRBJ2-1; 9 positions agree with TRBD2. With V trimmed by 8 bases and J by 1 base, 4 bases remained unmatched. Germline V gene lookup returns CDR1 SGHTS and CDR2 YDEGEE. This CDR3 is 14 amino acids long.